This T cell receptor beta chain emerged from a study of PD-1 blockade in classical Hodgkin lymphoma. Study results and caveats: After ASCT, patients who started nivolumab under 1 year later were excluded. Complete responders entered with baseline diversity on par with newly diagnosed patients, the results showed. By cycle point C4D1, TCR diversity had risen significantly in CD4+ cells (but not CD8+ cells).

This clone appeared a single time. Its target is unknown. TCRdb keeps only in-frame clones here, not all; method: immunoSEQ multiplex PCR. The table has about 97,000 clones, approximately 88% seen once; the top ten hold over 9%. V was cut by 3 bases and J by 1 base, with 10 bases left in between. CDR3 size: 14 residues. CDR1 and CDR2 (germline): SNHLY, FYNNEI. The patients all showed relapse after autologous stem cell transplantation, while their brentuximab vedotin exposure varied. Reported best responses ranged across complete response, partial response or progressive disease. Sequences were derived from peripheral blood mononuclear cells (PBMCs), sampled at baseline. This receptor was identified in a human donor with classical Hodgkin lymphoma. V is TRBV2 and J is TRBJ2-7; D tentatively reads TRBD1 or TRBD2 (5 bases each). The CDR3, as DNA: TGTGCCAGCAGTGAGGGGACGATATCCTACGAGCAGTACTTC. Translating it yields CASSEGTISYEQYF.